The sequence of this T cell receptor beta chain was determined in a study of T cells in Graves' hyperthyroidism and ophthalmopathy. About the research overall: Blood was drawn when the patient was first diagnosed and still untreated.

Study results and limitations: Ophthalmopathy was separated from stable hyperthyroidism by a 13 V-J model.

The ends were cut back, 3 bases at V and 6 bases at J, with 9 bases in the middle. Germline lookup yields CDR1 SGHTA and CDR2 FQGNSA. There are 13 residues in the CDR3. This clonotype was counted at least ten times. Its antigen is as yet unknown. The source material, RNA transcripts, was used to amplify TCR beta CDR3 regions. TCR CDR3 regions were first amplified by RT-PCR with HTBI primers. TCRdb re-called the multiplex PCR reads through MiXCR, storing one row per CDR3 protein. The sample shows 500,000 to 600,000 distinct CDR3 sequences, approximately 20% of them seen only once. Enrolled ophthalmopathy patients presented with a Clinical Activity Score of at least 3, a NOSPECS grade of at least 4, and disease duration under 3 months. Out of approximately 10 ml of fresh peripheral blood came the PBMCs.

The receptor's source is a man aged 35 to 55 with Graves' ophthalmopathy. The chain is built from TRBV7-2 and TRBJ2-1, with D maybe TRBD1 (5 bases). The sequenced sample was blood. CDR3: CASSFSQGNEQFF. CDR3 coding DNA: TGTGCCAGCAGCTTCTCGCAGGGCAATGAGCAGTTCTTC.